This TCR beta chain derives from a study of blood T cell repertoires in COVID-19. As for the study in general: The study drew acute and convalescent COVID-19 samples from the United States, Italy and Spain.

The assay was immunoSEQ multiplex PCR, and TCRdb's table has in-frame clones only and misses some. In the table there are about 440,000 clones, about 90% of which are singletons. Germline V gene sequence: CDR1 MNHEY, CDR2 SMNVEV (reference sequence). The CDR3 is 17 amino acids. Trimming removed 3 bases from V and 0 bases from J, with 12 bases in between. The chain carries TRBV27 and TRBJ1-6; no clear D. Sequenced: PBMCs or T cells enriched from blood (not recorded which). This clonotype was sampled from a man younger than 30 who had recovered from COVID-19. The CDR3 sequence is CASSFAGLISYNSPLHF. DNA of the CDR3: TGTGCCAGCAGTTTCGCGGGCCTCATCTCCTATAATTCACCCCTCCACTTT.